These 8 T cell receptor beta chains were all obtained from the same sample, sequenced in a study of shared clonotypes between healthy human individuals. CD45RO-negative CD8 cells positively selected for CCR7 made up the naive population, which excluded terminally differentiated effector memory CD45RA+ cells. Here immunoSEQ multiplex PCR was the method, and the copy in TCRdb shows in-frame clones only, minus some. The repertoire holds over 800,000 clones, with more than 85% as singletons. The specimen sequenced was naive CD8+ T cells sorted from blood. Source of these receptors: a man aged 30 to 45 in good health.

V usage is TRBV6-6 and J usage is TRBJ2-7; tentative D call: TRBD2 (6 bases). V lost 5 bases, J lost 7 bases, and 21 bases lay in between. Germline V CDR1 and CDR2: MNHNY, SVGAGI (reference sequence). The CDR3 loop spans 15 amino acids. The DNA for the CDR3 is TGTGCCAGCAGTGCCCCGGGGGACGGGACGAGGGAGCAGTACTTC. This encodes CASSAPGDGTREQYF.

Worth noting for this clone: The sample holds other DNA sequences that translate to the same CDR3. The V call is TRBV9, the J call TRBJ2-2, with D uncertain. The germline V gene has CDR1 SGDLS and CDR2 YYNGEE. This CDR3 is 12 amino acids long. V shed 5 bases and J shed 2 bases, with 4 bases lying between them. CDR3 amino acids: CASRGNTGELFF. As DNA, the CDR3 is TGTGCCAGCAGAGGTAACACCGGGGAGCTGTTTTTT.

This chain joins TRBV19 and TRBJ2-7; 9 nucleotides line up with TRBD1. V lost 4 bases to trimming and J lost 0 bases; unmatched junction nucleotides: 10. The germline gives CDR1 LNHDA, CDR2 SQIVND (reference sequence). CDR3 size: 17 residues. The CDR3 region has the DNA TGTGCCAGTAGTAAGGACAGGGGCCAACTCTTCTCCTACGAGCAGTACTTC. Translation gives CASSKDRGQLFSYEQYF.

The chain joins TRBV14 to TRBJ2-1; TRBD2 aligns across 10 bases. The J segment lost 6 bases and the V segment lost 3 bases, leaving 5 bases of the junction unmatched. The germline V gene has CDR1 SGHDN and CDR2 FVKESK. The CDR3 runs 15 residues. The CDR3 reads CASSHRLAGGNEQFF. In DNA form, the CDR3 reads TGTGCCAGCAGCCATAGACTAGCGGGTGGCAATGAGCAGTTCTTC.

V is TRBV7-6 and J is TRBJ2-7, with 10 bases aligning to TRBD2. The V gene's germline CDR1 is SGHVS and CDR2 FNYEAQ. The CDR3 spans 14 residues. The V segment lost 1 base and the J segment 4 bases; nucleotides outside the gene matches: 1. The CDR3 DNA reads as TGTGCCAGCAGCTTAGAGGGACTAGCGTACGAGCAGTACTTC. This sequence encodes CASSLEGLAYEQYF.

The DNA for the CDR3 is TGCAGCATCGAAGGGGACCCCGGGGAGCTGTTTTTT. Protein product: CSIEGDPGELFF. The rearrangement links TRBV29-1 to TRBJ2-2, with D possibly being TRBD1 or TRBD2 (5 bases each). The CDR3 runs 12 residues. Germline-derived CDR1 and CDR2 are SQVTM and ANQGSEA. The ends were cut back, 8 bases at V and 6 bases at J, with 13 bases in the middle.

The rearrangement uses TRBV6-5 and TRBJ2-7; 10 bases line up with TRBD1. This CDR3 comprises 14 residues. The ends lost 0 bases at V and 7 bases at J; junction bases unmatched: 3. The germline V gene has CDR1 MNHEY and CDR2 SVGAGI. DNA for the CDR3: TGTGCCAGCAGTTACTCTGGGACAGGGGTAGAGCAGTACTTC. This codes for CASSYSGTGVEQYF.

The gene calls are TRBV18 and TRBJ1-1; the D is unclear. The length of the CDR3 is 16 residues. V shed 3 bases and J shed 4 bases, with 18 bases lying between them. Looked up from germline, CDR1 is KGHSH and CDR2 is LQKENI. In nucleotides, the CDR3 is TGTGCCAGCTCACCGCTAAAGCCAGGAGCGGGCACTGAAGCTTTCTTT. It specifies CASSPLKPGAGTEAFF.